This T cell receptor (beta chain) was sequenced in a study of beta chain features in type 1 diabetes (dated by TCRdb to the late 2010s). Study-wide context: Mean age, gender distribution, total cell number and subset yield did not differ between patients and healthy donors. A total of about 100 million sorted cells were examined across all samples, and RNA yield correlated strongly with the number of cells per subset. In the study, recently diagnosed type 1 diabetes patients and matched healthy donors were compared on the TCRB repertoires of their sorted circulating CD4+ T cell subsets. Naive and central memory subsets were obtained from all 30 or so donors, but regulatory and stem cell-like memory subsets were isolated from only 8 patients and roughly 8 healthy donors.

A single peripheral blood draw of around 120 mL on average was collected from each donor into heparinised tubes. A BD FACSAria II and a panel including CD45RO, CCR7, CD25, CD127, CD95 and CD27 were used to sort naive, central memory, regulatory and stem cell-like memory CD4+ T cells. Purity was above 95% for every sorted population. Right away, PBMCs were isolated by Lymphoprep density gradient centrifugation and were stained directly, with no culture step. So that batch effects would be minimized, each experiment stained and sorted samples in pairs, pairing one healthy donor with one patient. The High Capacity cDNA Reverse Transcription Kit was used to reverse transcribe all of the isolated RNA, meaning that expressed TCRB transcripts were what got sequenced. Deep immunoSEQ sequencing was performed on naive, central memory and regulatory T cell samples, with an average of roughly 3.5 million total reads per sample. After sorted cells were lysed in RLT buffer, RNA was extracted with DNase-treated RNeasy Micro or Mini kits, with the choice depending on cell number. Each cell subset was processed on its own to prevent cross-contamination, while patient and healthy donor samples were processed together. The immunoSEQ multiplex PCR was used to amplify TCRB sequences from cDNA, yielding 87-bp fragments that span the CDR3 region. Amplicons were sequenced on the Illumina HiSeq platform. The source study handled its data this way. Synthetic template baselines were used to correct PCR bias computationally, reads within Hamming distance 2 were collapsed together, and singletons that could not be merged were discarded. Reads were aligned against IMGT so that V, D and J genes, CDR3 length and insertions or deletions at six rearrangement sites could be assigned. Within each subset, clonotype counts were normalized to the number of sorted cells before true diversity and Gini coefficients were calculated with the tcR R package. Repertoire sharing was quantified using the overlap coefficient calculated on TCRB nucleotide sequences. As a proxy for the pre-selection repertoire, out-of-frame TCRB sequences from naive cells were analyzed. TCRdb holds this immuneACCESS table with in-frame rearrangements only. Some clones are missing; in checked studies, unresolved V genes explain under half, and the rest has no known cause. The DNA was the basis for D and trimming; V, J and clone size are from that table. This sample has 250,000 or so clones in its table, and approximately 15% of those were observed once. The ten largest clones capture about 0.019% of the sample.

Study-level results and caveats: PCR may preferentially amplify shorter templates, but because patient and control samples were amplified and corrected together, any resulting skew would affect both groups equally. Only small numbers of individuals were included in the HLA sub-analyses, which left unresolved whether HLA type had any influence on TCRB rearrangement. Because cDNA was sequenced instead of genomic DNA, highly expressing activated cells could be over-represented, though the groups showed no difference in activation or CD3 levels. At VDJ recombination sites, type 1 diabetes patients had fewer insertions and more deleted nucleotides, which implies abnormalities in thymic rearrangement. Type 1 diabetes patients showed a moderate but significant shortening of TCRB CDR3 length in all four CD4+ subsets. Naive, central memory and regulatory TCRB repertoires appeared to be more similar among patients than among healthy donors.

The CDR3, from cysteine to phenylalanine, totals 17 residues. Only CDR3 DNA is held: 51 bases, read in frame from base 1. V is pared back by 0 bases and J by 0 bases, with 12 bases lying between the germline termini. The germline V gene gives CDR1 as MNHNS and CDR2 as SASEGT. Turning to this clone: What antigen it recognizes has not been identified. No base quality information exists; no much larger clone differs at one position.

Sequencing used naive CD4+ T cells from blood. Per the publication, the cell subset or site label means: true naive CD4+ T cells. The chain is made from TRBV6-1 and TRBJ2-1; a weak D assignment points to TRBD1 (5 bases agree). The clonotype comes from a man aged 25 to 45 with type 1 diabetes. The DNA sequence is TGTGCCAGCAGTGAAGCGAAGGGGTTCTCCTCCTACAATGAGCAGTTCTTC. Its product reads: CASSEAKGFSSYNEQFF.